The TCR beta chain under discussion was sequenced for a study of cytotoxic CD8 clonotypes in ibrutinib-treated CLL. The planned depth of sequencing spanned 1 in 200,000 to 1 in 1 million T cells. Clones were read by immunoSEQ multiplex PCR, and TCRdb kept only the in-frame ones, dropping some. The table has approximately 32,000 clones, approximately 69% seen once. The V end lost 4 bases, the J end lost 5 bases, and 6 bases lay between the germline ends. Germline CDR1 is MDHEN and CDR2 is SYDVKM. The CDR3 runs to 12 residues. The origin of this receptor is a human donor with chronic lymphocytic leukemia. Sequenced here: PBMCs, sampled before ibrutinib treatment. V gene TRBV28 combines with J gene TRBJ1-5; no clear D. The chain's CDR3 is CASSSLYQPQHF. The CDR3 nucleotides are TGTGCCAGCAGTTCTCTATATCAGCCCCAGCATTTT. The variable domain in full, with the rest retrieved from reference TRBV28 and TRBJ1-5, is DVKVTQSSRYLVKRTGEKVFLECVQDMDHENMFWYRQDPGLGLRLIYFSYDVKMKEKGDIPEGYSVSREKKERFSLILESASTNQTSMYLCASSSLYQPQHFGDGTRLSIL.